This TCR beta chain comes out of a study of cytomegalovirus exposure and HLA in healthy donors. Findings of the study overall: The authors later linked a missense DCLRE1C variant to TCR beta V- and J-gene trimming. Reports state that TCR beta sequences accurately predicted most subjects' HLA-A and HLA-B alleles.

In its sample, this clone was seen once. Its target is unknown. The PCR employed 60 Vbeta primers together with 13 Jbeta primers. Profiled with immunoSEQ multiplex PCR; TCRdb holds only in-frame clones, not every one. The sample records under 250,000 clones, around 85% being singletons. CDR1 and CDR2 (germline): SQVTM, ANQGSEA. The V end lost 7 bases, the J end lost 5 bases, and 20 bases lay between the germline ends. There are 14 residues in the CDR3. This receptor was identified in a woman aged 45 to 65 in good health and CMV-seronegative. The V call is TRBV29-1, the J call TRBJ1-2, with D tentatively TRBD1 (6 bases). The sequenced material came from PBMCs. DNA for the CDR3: TGCAGCGCCCCAAATCTACAGGGACCGTATGGCTACACCTTC. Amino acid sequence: CSAPNLQGPYGYTF.